What follows are 15 T cell receptor beta chains derived from one specimen sequenced in a study of cytomegalovirus exposure and HLA in healthy donors. The PCR contained 60 Vbeta and 13 Jbeta primers. Using immunoSEQ multiplex PCR, the repertoire was profiled, and TCRdb retains in-frame clones only, with some absent. The table has some 150,000 clones, over 80% seen once. Specimen: PBMCs. The source of these receptors is a woman between 50 and 59 years old in good health and CMV-seropositive.

This chain uses TRBV10-3 with TRBJ1-3; no firm D call. Trimming removed 7 bases at V and 4 bases at J, with 8 bases between. The germline CDR1 and CDR2 sequences are ENHRY and SYGVKD. The CDR3 has 12 residues. CDR3 nucleotide sequence: TGTGCCATCAATGATGGCGGAAACACCATATATTTT. Protein sequence: CAINDGGNTIYF.

This clone was seen more than once but under ten times. V is TRBV4-3 and J is TRBJ2-7; weak D call: TRBD1 (6 bases). The CDR3 consists of 14 residues. Per germline, CDR1 LGHNA and CDR2 YSLEER. V was cut by 0 bases and J by 5 bases, with 11 bases left in between. The DNA of the CDR3 is TGCGCCAGCAGCCAAGAAACAGGGTTCCACGAGCAGTACTTC. It translates to CASSQETGFHEQYF.

A note on this clone: This CDR3 is also generated by other DNA sequences in the sample. This chain uses TRBV5-4 with TRBJ2-5; 7 nucleotides agree with TRBD1. The ends lost 1 base at V and 2 bases at J; junction bases unmatched: 2. There are 14 residues in the CDR3. The germline CDR1 and CDR2 sequences are SGHNT and YYREEE (reference sequence). CDR3 nucleotides: TGTGCCAGCAGCTTGCGACAGGGACAAGAGACCCAGTACTTC. This encodes CASSLRQGQETQYF.

The genes are TRBV25-1 and TRBJ1-5; TRBD1 agrees at 8 bases. Trimming at V came to 3 bases and at J to 2 bases, leaving 3 bases not matched to a gene. This CDR3 is 15 amino acids long. The germline gives CDR1 MGHDK, CDR2 SYGVNS. The CDR3 sequence: CASSETGVGNQPQHF. The CDR3 nucleotides are TGTGCCAGCAGTGAGACAGGGGTAGGCAATCAGCCCCAGCATTTT.

CDR3 nucleotides: TGTGCCAGCAGTCTTGACAGGGCTCGGGAGACCCAGTACTTC. As protein: CASSLDRARETQYF. J is TRBJ2-5 and V is TRBV6-5, with TRBD1 matching 7 bases. Germline V gene data show CDR1 as MNHEY and CDR2 as SVGAGI. V was clipped by 5 bases and J by 5 bases; unmatched bases: 8. The CDR3 covers 14 residues.

This chain connects TRBV7-9 to TRBJ2-7; TRBD2 might be the D (6 bases). The CDR3 covers 16 residues. Deletions cut 5 bases from V and 7 bases from J, with 24 bases between. Germline V lookup: CDR1 SEHNR, CDR2 FQNEAQ (reference sequence). The CDR3 nucleotides read TGTGCCAGCAGCCCCCCCTTTGGGCGGGGTAGGAAAGAGCAGTACTTC. Encoded protein: CASSPPFGRGRKEQYF.

The chain combines TRBV15 with TRBJ1-4, with D unclear. CDR3 length: 16 amino acids. Germline CDR1 is LNHNV and CDR2 is YYDKDF (reference sequence). Trimming stripped 0 bases from V and 7 bases from J, with 15 bases between. The CDR3, as DNA: TGTGCCACCAGCAGAGATGGCGGGGAGTGGGGTGAAAAACTGTTTTTT. This translates into CATSRDGGEWGEKLFF.

This clone was seen once. V and J are TRBV6-6 and TRBJ1-3; no clear D gene. The CDR3 covers 16 residues. The ends were cut back, 0 bases at V and 0 bases at J, with 9 bases in the middle. Per the germline V gene, CDR1 is MNHNY and CDR2 is SVGAGI (reference sequence). For the CDR3, the DNA is TGTGCCAGCAGTTACTCGAACGCGAGCTCTGGAAACACCATATATTTT. The encoded protein is CASSYSNASSGNTIYF.

The rearrangement uses TRBV5-3 and TRBJ2-7, with unresolved D. TRBV5-3 is an ORF, and what it does is uncertain. The V end lost 5 bases, the J end lost 6 bases, and 24 bases lay between the germline ends. This CDR3 comprises 16 residues. DNA of the CDR3: TGTGCCAGAAGGTGGAGAAAGGCGGCCTCCGTAGGCGAGCAGTACTTC. This codes for CARRWRKAASVGEQYF.

The V call is TRBV9, the J call TRBJ2-7; 9 bases are shared with TRBD1. With V trimmed by 4 bases and J by 6 bases, 17 bases remained unmatched. From germline, CDR1 is SGDLS and CDR2 YYNGEE. The CDR3 length is 17 residues. The CDR3, as DNA: TGTGCCAGCAGCTACCAACCCTTCCGGGACAGGGTAAGCGAGCAGTACTTC. Residues: CASSYQPFRDRVSEQYF.

The V call is TRBV7-2, the J call TRBJ2-1, with 8 nucleotides matching TRBD2. J was trimmed by 7 bases and V by 3 bases; bases with no gene match: 8. The CDR3 runs 15 residues. Germline V lookup: CDR1 SGHTA, CDR2 FQGNSA. CDR3 amino acids: CASSFREGGRNEQFF. For the CDR3, the DNA is TGTGCCAGCAGCTTCCGGGAGGGTGGGAGAAATGAGCAGTTCTTC.

The chain couples TRBV5-1 to TRBJ2-2; TRBD2 might be the D (6 bases). V was shortened by 0 bases and J by 5 bases, with 14 bases between the two germline ends. The CDR3 consists of 16 residues. CDR1 and CDR2 from the germline V gene are SGHRS and YFSETQ. This CDR3 is CASSLAASSETGELFF. The DNA of the CDR3 is TGCGCCAGCAGCTTGGCCGCCTCTAGCGAAACCGGGGAGCTGTTTTTT.

Here the CDR3 reads CASSYSGGHQPQHF. The CDR3 coding sequence is TGTGCCAGCAGTTACTCCGGGGGGCATCAGCCCCAGCATTTT. The rearrangement uses TRBV6-6 and TRBJ1-5; D may be TRBD1 (6 bases). Germline CDR1 is MNHNY and CDR2 is SVGAGI (reference sequence). The CDR3 has 14 residues. Trimming removed 0 bases from V and 5 bases from J, with 8 bases in between.

J is TRBJ1-5 and V is TRBV28; TRBD1 matches at 12 bases. Germline CDR1 MDHEN, CDR2 SYDVKM. CDR3 size: 17 residues. Germline trimming cut 1 base from V and 7 bases from J; bases unmatched to any gene: 8. The CDR3: CASSLFGTGGLKQPQHF. The CDR3 DNA follows: TGTGCCAGCAGTTTATTCGGGACAGGGGGCTTAAAGCAGCCCCAGCATTTT.

The rearrangement uses TRBV6-5 and TRBJ2-7; a weak D match, TRBD1 (5 bases). The CDR3 extends over 12 amino acids. The V and J ends lost 8 bases and 7 bases respectively, with 15 bases between them. CDR1 is MNHEY and CDR2 is SVGAGI in the germline V gene. CDR3 DNA: TGTGCCAGCGGAGTACGTCCAGGGGAGCAGTACTTC. This gives the protein CASGVRPGEQYF.